The following is a T cell receptor beta chain sequence with its context. Many counts were recorded for this clonotype. Its target antigen remains unknown. The sample holds no much larger clone one base away, and base qualities are not on file. These data come from a study of identical twins listed by TCRdb under 2016. Regarding the study in general: To test whether fetal clonotypes persist, this study deep-sequenced TCR alpha and beta repertoires from monozygotic twins, from unrelated adults of various ages, and from cord blood. To rule out contamination, replicate twin experiments were performed at different times with different library preparation protocols.

Library preparation was by 5' RACE. Sequenced on an Illumina HiSeq 2000. A universal primer binding site was added through template switching, and the final cDNA carried a unique molecular identifier so that TCR cDNA molecules could be counted accurately. Specific primers in the conserved constant-segment region were used to synthesize first-strand cDNA for the TCR alpha and beta chains. Each cDNA library was double barcoded, with a SMART-Mk sample barcode plus Illumina barcodes, to control for contamination. Two successive PCR steps introduced TruSeq adapter sequences along with Illumina sample barcodes. The TCR alpha and beta cDNA libraries were sequenced on the Illumina HiSeq platform using custom primers. The authors processed their data as follows. MiGEC was used to process raw reads and extract unique molecular identifiers, and MiXCR was used to find CDR3 positions. For each individual, recombination models were inferred using an EM algorithm with the repgenHMM and IGoR tools. The tcR package in R was used for shared clonotype analysis, with sharing normalized by the product of cloneset sizes. To study raw recombination without the effects of thymic and clonal selection, out-of-frame nonproductive sequences were analyzed. In-frame beta chains were kept once TCRdb had trimmed the public reads at Q25 with fastp and called clones with MiXCR. CDR3 protein duplicates are merged, each entry listing the most common genes and DNA. TCRdb's processing, not the authors', yielded these V and J calls. Across this sample there are 350,000 to 500,000 distinct CDR3 sequences, with roughly 20% seen only once. The ten largest make up around 12% of the sample.

Only healthy Caucasian donors were included. The researchers also sequenced three unrelated adults who were not twins: a male aged 18 to 29, a male aged 50 to 60, and a female aged 50 to 60. Miltenyi CD45RO+ enrichment and human naive T-cell isolation kits were used to isolate memory (CD45RO+) and naive T cells from PBMC. What the work shows at the level of the full study, not this receptor alone: Abundant cord blood beta clonotypes had fewer insertions, young adult naive repertoires showed a similar but weaker trend, and memory repertoires showed no such trend. In monozygotic twins, out-of-frame TCR alpha sharing was systematically underestimated by recombination models, although the models agreed with sharing between unrelated individuals. Because the same donors could not be followed over many years, the conclusions relied on cross-sectional statistical analysis. A weaker excess of twin sharing was found in beta out-of-frame sequences because the signal-to-noise ratio was lowered by fewer shared sequences. Invariant T cells such as MAIT and iNKT could partly confound zero-insertion analyses, although diverse VJ usage argued against such confounding for most clonotypes. Out-of-frame TCR alpha sequences shared between twins showed an excess of low generation-probability sequences compared with coincidental sharing between unrelated individuals.

Trimming removed 2 bases from V and 5 bases from J, leaving 6 bases between the germline ends. The germline V gene gives CDR1 as SGHTA and CDR2 as FQGNSA. The CDR3 starts with the cysteine, ends with the phenylalanine, and has 12 residues. CDR3 DNA is the only sequence kept; it has 36 bases, read in frame from the first base. Sequenced input: naive T cells sorted from blood. Reading the label with the study, this specimen's cell subset or site is: cells isolated with a human naive T-cell isolation kit. The sequence joins TRBV7-2 to TRBJ2-5; the D gene cannot be named for sure. The source of this sequence is a man aged 45-65 years in good health. The CDR3 region has the sequence CASSLLAETQYF. The DNA reads TGTGCCAGCAGCTTACTCGCCGAGACCCAGTACTTC. The full variable domain, with segments outside the CDR3 supplied by the reference TRBV7-2 and TRBJ2-5 proteins, appears as GAGVSQSPSNKVTEKGKDVELRCDPISGHTALYWYRQSLGQGLEFLIYFQGNSAPDKSGLPSDRFSAERTGGSVSTLTIQRTQQEDSAVYLCASSLLAETQYFGPGTRLLVL.